The 23 T cell receptor beta chains listed next were all sequenced from one sample in a study of radiotherapy plus CTLA-4 blockade in lung cancer. Profiled with immunoSEQ multiplex PCR; TCRdb holds only in-frame clones, not every one. This table has 55,000 to 65,000 clones, roughly 76% appearing once. Sequences were derived from peripheral blood, sampled from a patient treated with radiotherapy plus ipilimumab. All receptors come from a human donor with non-small cell lung cancer who had a complete response to radiotherapy plus ipilimumab.

This clone has only a few counts. DNA of the CDR3: TGTGCCAGCAGCTTAGCCACAGGGGGCCTCGCGGGCTACACCTTC. Translation: CASSLATGGLAGYTF. This rearrangement joins TRBV2 to TRBJ1-2, with 9 bases identical to TRBD1. J was trimmed by 8 bases and V by 6 bases; bases with no gene match: 13. The germline gives CDR1 SNHLY, CDR2 FYNNEI. This CDR3 is built from 15 residues.

This clone came up a few times. This rearrangement joins TRBV7-9 to TRBJ2-1; possibly TRBD1 for D (6 bases). The CDR3 covers 15 residues. The ends were cut back, 2 bases at V and 4 bases at J, with 12 bases in the middle. The V gene's germline CDR1 is SEHNR and CDR2 FQNEAQ (reference sequence). CDR3 region: CASSLLAGAYNEQFF. In DNA, the CDR3 is TGTGCCAGCAGCTTATTAGCAGGGGCATACAATGAGCAGTTCTTC.

The V and J genes are TRBV6-4 and TRBJ1-6; no clear D. The CDR3 spans 14 residues. The germline V gene has CDR1 MRHNA and CDR2 SNTAGT. V was shortened by 6 bases and J by 7 bases, with 13 bases between the two germline ends. The CDR3 loop is CASSLTPGNSPLHF. CDR3 coding DNA: TGTGCCAGCAGCCTGACCCCGGGGAATTCACCCCTCCACTTT.

This clone was seen more than once but under ten times. Other DNA sequences of this sample code for an identical CDR3. This chain links TRBV9 with TRBJ2-3; TRBD2 aligns across 7 bases. The V gene end was trimmed by 0 bases and the J gene end by 0 bases; junction bases not matched to a gene: 1. CDR1 SGDLS and CDR2 YYNGEE come from the germline V gene. The CDR3 is made up of 15 amino acids. CDR3 nucleotide sequence: TGTGCCAGCAGCGTAGGGGGGGGTAGCACAGATACGCAGTATTTT. It specifies CASSVGGGSTDTQYF.

This chain's CDR3 is CATSRVPLAGEHNEQFF. The CDR3 DNA is TGTGCCACCAGCAGAGTCCCACTAGCGGGGGAACACAATGAGCAGTTCTTC. The chain carries TRBV15 and TRBJ2-1, with TRBD2 matching over 11 bases. CDR3 length: 17 amino acids. The junction had 7 bases not matched to a gene; V was cut back by 1 base and J by 5 bases. In germline, CDR1 is LNHNV, CDR2 YYDKDF (reference sequence). The variable domain in full, completed from reference TRBV15 and TRBJ2-1, reads DAMVIQNPRYQVTQFGKPVTLSCSQTLNHNVMYWYQQKSSQAPKLLFHYYDKDFNNEADTPDNFQSRRPNTSFCFLDIRSPGLGDTAMYLCATSRVPLAGEHNEQFFGPGTRLTVL.

The chain recombines TRBV4-1 with TRBJ2-2; no reliable D call. The CDR3 has 15 amino acids. Germline V gene sequence: CDR1 MGHRA, CDR2 YSYEKL. V was clipped by 3 bases and J by 4 bases, with 12 bases between them. CDR3 region: CASSQGSSGTGELFF. In DNA, the CDR3 is TGCGCCAGCAGCCAGGGCAGCTCTGGCACCGGGGAGCTGTTTTTT.

The chain employs TRBV2 and TRBJ2-1, with a tentative D call TRBD2 (5 bases). V dropped 7 bases and J dropped 4 bases, with 20 bases sitting between them. Germline V gives CDR1 SNHLY, CDR2 FYNNEI. The CDR3 is 16 residues long. CDR3 DNA sequence: TGTGCCAGCACCGGTAGGGCTAGCTTTACGTACAATGAGCAGTTCTTC. The encoded protein is CASTGRASFTYNEQFF.

This chain connects TRBV9 to TRBJ1-4; D may be TRBD1 (6 bases). Germline CDR1 is SGDLS and CDR2 is YYNGEE. Trimming cost V 3 bases and J 8 bases, with 14 bases left between them. CDR3 length equals 14 residues. CDR3 coding DNA: TGTGCCAGCAGCGGGGGGCCTCTGAGAGAAAAACTGTTTTTT. Translated, it gives CASSGGPLREKLFF.

This clone was observed a handful of times. The V and J genes are TRBV2 and TRBJ1-5; 8 nucleotides line up with TRBD1. This CDR3 comprises 15 residues. CDR1 and CDR2 (germline): SNHLY, FYNNEI. Unmatched junction bases numbered 2, after V lost 4 bases and J lost 0 bases. CDR3 sequence (DNA): TGTGCCAGCAGTGCACAGGGGGATAGCAATCAGCCCCAGCATTTT. Translated, it gives CASSAQGDSNQPQHF.

J is TRBJ2-1 and V is TRBV10-3; D is uncertain. V lost 4 bases to trimming and J lost 5 bases, with 12 bases between them. CDR1 is ENHRY, CDR2 SYGVKD, per germline. The CDR3 sequence is 14 residues long. This CDR3 is CAISGPPSHNEQFF. The CDR3 DNA follows: TGTGCCATCAGTGGGCCCCCCTCACACAATGAGCAGTTCTTC.

The chain carries TRBV4-3 and TRBJ1-5, with D maybe TRBD1 (6 bases). There are 15 residues in the CDR3. The V and J ends lost 4 bases and 1 base respectively, with 11 bases between them. Germline loops: CDR1 LGHNA, CDR2 YSLEER. The CDR3 sequence: CASSPFRGSNQPQHF. The CDR3 DNA sequence: TGCGCCAGCAGCCCATTCAGGGGAAGCAATCAGCCCCAGCATTTT.

This clone has a single count. The chain links TRBV11-3 to TRBJ2-1; 7 bases are shared with TRBD2. The CDR3 sequence is 15 residues long. Germline V gene lookup returns CDR1 SGHNT and CDR2 YENEEA. V dropped 1 base and J dropped 5; count of bases not matched to a gene: 5. The DNA of the CDR3 is TGTGCCAGCAGCTTAGGTGCGGGAGTCAACAATGAGCAGTTCTTC. Translating gives CASSLGAGVNNEQFF.

The chain couples TRBV18 to TRBJ1-2, with D perhaps TRBD1 (5 bases). The germline gives CDR1 KGHSH, CDR2 LQKENI. The CDR3 is 16 residues long. The germline V and J ends were trimmed by 3 bases and 8 bases, with 22 bases remaining between them. CDR3 sequence reads: CASSPGQAGQGGGYTF. DNA of the CDR3: TGTGCCAGCTCACCGGGTCAGGCAGGGCAGGGAGGCGGCTACACCTTC.

This clone was seen a handful of times. The genes are TRBV19 and TRBJ1-1, with D possibly TRBD1 on 5 matching bases. V lost 0 bases and J 8 bases, leaving 13 bases between the germline ends. The germline V gene has CDR1 LNHDA and CDR2 SQIVND (reference sequence). CDR3 length: 14 amino acids. CDR3 protein: CASSIDQGGSEAFF. The CDR3 DNA follows: TGTGCCAGTAGTATAGATCAGGGAGGCTCAGAAGCTTTCTTT.

This rearrangement joins TRBV11-2 to TRBJ2-1, with TRBD2 matching over 10 bases. The trim removed 1 base at V and 10 bases at J, leaving 7 bases unmatched. Germline CDR1 reads SGHAT; CDR2 reads FQNNGV. CDR3 length equals 15 residues. CDR3 residues: CASSLVPLAGVEQFF. As DNA, the CDR3 is TGTGCCAGCAGCTTAGTACCGCTAGCGGGAGTCGAGCAGTTCTTC. The full variable domain, its missing parts supplied by reference TRBV11-2 and TRBJ2-1, is EAGVAQSPRYKIIEKRQSVAFWCNPISGHATLYWYQQILGQGPKLLIQFQNNGVVDDSQLPKDRFSAERLKGVDSTLKIQPAKLEDSAVYLCASSLVPLAGVEQFFGPGTRLTVL.

This chain connects TRBV27 to TRBJ2-3; 9 bases line up with TRBD1. From germline, CDR1 is MNHEY and CDR2 SMNVEV (reference sequence). The CDR3 length is 12 residues. The V and J ends lost 4 bases and 15 bases, in that order; junction bases with no gene match: 8. CDR3 nucleotide sequence: TGTGCCAGCAGTTCCGGACAGGGGCGAGGATATTTT. It yields the protein CASSSGQGRGYF.

The chain recombines TRBV6-5 with TRBJ2-5; D gene ambiguous. This CDR3 comprises 14 residues. From germline, CDR1 is MNHEY and CDR2 SVGAGI. V was shortened by 2 bases and J by 5 bases, with 12 bases between the two germline ends. CDR3 nucleotides: TGTGCCAGCAGTTACACCGCGATAAGCGAGACCCAGTACTTC. This codes for CASSYTAISETQYF.

The V and J genes are TRBV13 and TRBJ1-1; unclear D gene. With 0 bases removed from V and 3 bases from J, the gap between germline ends came to 14 bases. From germline, CDR1 is PRHDT and CDR2 FYEKMQ (reference sequence). The CDR3 extends over 16 amino acids. The CDR3 DNA follows: TGTGCCAGCAGCTTAGGCGAGGGAGGGAGGTACACTGAAGCTTTCTTT. Protein product: CASSLGEGGRYTEAFF.

The chain carries TRBV7-9 and TRBJ2-7; D is unclear. V was pared by 5 bases and J by 0 bases, with 8 bases between. Germline CDR1 and CDR2: SEHNR and FQNEAQ (reference sequence). The CDR3 contains 13 residues. The CDR3 nucleotides read TGTGCCAGCAGCCTAAGAAACTCCTACGAGCAGTACTTC. Translating gives CASSLRNSYEQYF.

The table lists this clone with a few counts. The genes are TRBV7-6 and TRBJ2-5; 8 bases align to TRBD2. The CDR3 sequence is 14 residues long. V lost 5 bases, J lost 5 bases, and 7 bases stayed unmatched. Germline loops: CDR1 SGHVS, CDR2 FNYEAQ. The CDR3 region is CASSQTSGGETQYF. DNA for the CDR3: TGTGCCAGCAGCCAAACTAGCGGCGGGGAGACCCAGTACTTC. Supplemented by reference TRBV7-6 and TRBJ2-5, the full variable domain reads GAGVSQSPRYKVTKRGQDVALRCDPISGHVSLYWYRQALGQGPEFLTYFNYEAQQDKSGLPNDRFSAERPEGSISTLTIQRTEQRDSAMYRCASSQTSGGETQYFGPGTRLLVL.

The sample holds one count of this clone. The genes are TRBV18 and TRBJ1-2; possibly TRBD1 for D (6 bases). The ends were cut back, 4 bases at V and 0 bases at J, with 15 bases in the middle. This CDR3 spans 16 amino acids. Per germline, CDR1 KGHSH and CDR2 LQKENI. CDR3 amino acids: CASSLGQQLANYGYTF. CDR3 nucleotides: TGTGCCAGCTCACTCGGACAGCAATTAGCTAACTATGGCTACACCTTC.

The V gene is TRBV7-2, the J gene TRBJ1-6; D uncertain. With 6 bases removed from V and 7 bases from J, the gap between germline ends came to 10 bases. Germline CDR1 SGHTA, CDR2 FQGNSA. The CDR3 has 13 residues. This CDR3 reads CASRSEANSPLHF. As DNA, the CDR3 is TGTGCCAGCAGATCAGAGGCCAATTCACCCCTCCACTTT.

The chain uses TRBV5-5 and TRBJ1-5, with D unclear. The germline CDR1 and CDR2 sequences are SGHKS and YYEKEE (reference sequence). This CDR3 region has 16 residues. Trimming left V 0 bases short and J 2 bases short, with 12 bases between. The CDR3 sequence: CASSLDHSRRNQPQHF. The DNA for the CDR3 is TGTGCCAGCAGCTTGGACCACAGCCGACGCAATCAGCCCCAGCATTTT. The complete variable domain, with remaining parts taken from reference TRBV5-5 and TRBJ1-5, reads DAGVTQSPTHLIKTRGQQVTLRCSPISGHKSVSWYQQVLGQGPQFIFQYYEKEERGRGNFPDRFSARQFPNYSSELNVNALLLGDSALYLCASSLDHSRRNQPQHFGDGTRLSIL.